The rows below give T cell receptor beta chains drawn from one sample of a study of monozygotic twins with inflammatory bowel disease. TCRdb reprocessed the 5' RACE reads, with one entry per CDR3 protein and no DNA. This sample's table reports some 300,000 distinct CDR3 sequences. The sequencing sample was made of blood. Receptors originate from a human donor with ulcerative colitis or Crohn's disease, or a healthy co-twin of an affected twin (not recorded which). Each CDR3 is given with its conserved first and last residue.

V gene,J gene,CDR3 protein
TRBV28,TRBJ2-1,CASSSQPNEQFF
TRBV24-1,TRBJ2-7,CATSDTGGLSYEQYF
TRBV5-1,TRBJ2-3,CASSPTGYSTDTQYF
TRBV4-3,TRBJ1-4,CASSQSPATNEKLFF
TRBV12-3/TRBV12-4,TRBJ2-7,CAIGLADTYEQYF
TRBV30,TRBJ2-7,CAWSPKGYSYEQYF
TRBV5-8,TRBJ1-3,CASRNGAVNSGNTIYF
TRBV3-1,TRBJ2-7,CASSQVGFEQYF
TRBV7-2,TRBJ2-5,CASSSQQGKRQETQYF
TRBV6-5,TRBJ2-3,CASSYSVAGGVVGTDTQYF
TRBV4-3,TRBJ2-7,CASSQTSGGPYEQYF
TRBV30,TRBJ1-1,CAINRGPNTEAFF
TRBV5-1,TRBJ2-3,CASSWGRKSTDTQYF
TRBV10-3,TRBJ1-1,CAISEPEQGLGAFF
TRBV3-1,TRBJ1-2,CASSQGSDGYTF
TRBV4-3,TRBJ2-3,CASSQVGTASTDTQYF
TRBV20-1,TRBJ1-5,CSARTRPGAKYSNQPQHF
TRBV7-9,TRBJ1-1,CASSLGGAGGGTEAFF
TRBV5-1,TRBJ2-1,CASSLYPSYNEQFF
TRBV5-6,TRBJ2-7,CASSSRDRAYEQYF
TRBV4-2,TRBJ2-1,CASSRTLAGGYNEQFF
TRBV5-1,TRBJ1-1,CASSLSQGVTEAFF
TRBV28,TRBJ2-2,CASSLSRLASGELFF
TRBV7-7,TRBJ2-1,CASSLGQGMREQFF
TRBV5-1,TRBJ2-3,CASSASWSTDTQYF
TRBV30,TRBJ2-6,CAWRGTGTYSGANVLTF
TRBV27,TRBJ1-1,CASSLLQGGRNTEAFF
TRBV18,TRBJ2-7,CASSPSSGVYEQYF
TRBV19,TRBJ1-1,CASSIGGFTEAFF
TRBV6-5,TRBJ1-5,CASSYGGQPQHF
TRBV20-1,TRBJ2-2,CSARKGDHTGELFF
TRBV5-1,TRBJ2-2,CASKGTASGGTGELFF
TRBV9,TRBJ1-1,CASSTQTAMNTEAFF
TRBV6-5,TRBJ2-2,CASSYSSLAPGELFF
TRBV12-3/TRBV12-4,TRBJ2-3,CASSLGGPDTQYF
TRBV24-1,TRBJ2-5,CATSGGGAETQYF
TRBV20-1,TRBJ2-1,CSAPRTSGRSYNEQFF
TRBV12-3/TRBV12-4,TRBJ2-7,CASSISTTYEQYF
TRBV29-1,TRBJ2-7,CSVGQGNYEQYF
TRBV20-1,TRBJ2-5,CSARDGAGVRETQYF
TRBV3-1,TRBJ1-4,CASSHPGSWGGTTNEKLFF
TRBV29-1,TRBJ2-1,CSAGRQGNEQFF
TRBV9,TRBJ2-3,CASSLTSSLDTQYF
TRBV6-1,TRBJ1-3,CASSKDRGRNTIYF
TRBV4-2,TRBJ2-7,CASSQDYYEQYF
TRBV5-8,TRBJ2-7,CASSRDRAYLLSEQYF
TRBV18,TRBJ1-1,CASSPLRGLNTEAFF
TRBV3-1,TRBJ2-1,CASSRTSGRYNEQFF
TRBV11-2,TRBJ2-5,CASSPGLVREETQYF
TRBV12-5,TRBJ1-2,CASGPDTRILGYTF
TRBV9,TRBJ1-4,CASSAPAGGIEKLFF
TRBV5-1,TRBJ2-7,CASRTSGGYSYEQYF
TRBV6-2/TRBV6-3,TRBJ1-1,CASSYSTETGGFEAFF
TRBV9,TRBJ2-7,CASSVGGGEQYF
TRBV5-1,TRBJ2-2,CASSLATTGTDTGELFF